This T cell receptor beta chain was identified in a study of blood T cell repertoires in COVID-19. Whole-study context: Sample material is recorded as cDNA or gDNA derived from T cells, B-cell-depleted T cells, or PBMCs.

Two negative PCRs, clearance, or symptom resolution characterized the recovered Cohort 3 donors. Clones were read by immunoSEQ multiplex PCR, and TCRdb kept only the in-frame ones, dropping some. The sample has roughly 300,000 clones, around 86% seen once. The ends were cut back, 4 bases at V and 4 bases at J, with 19 bases in the middle. Germline CDR1 is SQVTM and CDR2 is ANQGSEA. There are 15 residues in the CDR3. The chain links TRBV29-1 to TRBJ1-2; TRBD1 is a possible D gene (6 bases). The TCR sequence derives from a woman aged 18-30 years who had recovered from COVID-19. The specimen was PBMCs or T cells enriched from blood (not recorded which). The CDR3 loop reads CSVAGGGTWGYGYTF. The DNA of the CDR3 is TGCAGCGTTGCGGGGGGCGGGACATGGGGCTATGGCTACACCTTC. Full variable domain (missing parts from reference TRBV29-1 and TRBJ1-2): SAVISQKPSRDICQRGTSLTIQCQVDSQVTMMFWYRQQPGQSLTLIATANQGSEATYESGFVIDKFPISRPNLTFSTLTVSNMSPEDSSIYLCSVAGGGTWGYGYTFGSGTRLTVV.